This T cell receptor (beta chain) is from a study of Tregs in tolerant kidney transplant recipients. General observations from the study: Few patients were studied, so findings need validation in larger groups.

Details on this clone: Its antigen is not known.

Repertoires were generated with immunoSEQ multiplex PCR, while TCRdb's copy carries only in-frame clones and drops some. The table includes some 240,000 clones, roughly 80% detected once. The CDR3 is 13 amino acids. CDR1 is SGHRS and CDR2 is YFSETQ in the germline V gene. V gave up 4 bases and J gave up 6 bases, with 12 bases separating them. The TCR was taken from a human donor in good health. The chain uses TRBV5-1 and TRBJ2-3; D gene ambiguous. The sample was CD4+ T cells from blood. CDR3 residues: CASSPEVTDTQYF. CDR3 nucleotide sequence: TGCGCCAGCAGCCCCGAGGTCACTGATACGCAGTATTTT.